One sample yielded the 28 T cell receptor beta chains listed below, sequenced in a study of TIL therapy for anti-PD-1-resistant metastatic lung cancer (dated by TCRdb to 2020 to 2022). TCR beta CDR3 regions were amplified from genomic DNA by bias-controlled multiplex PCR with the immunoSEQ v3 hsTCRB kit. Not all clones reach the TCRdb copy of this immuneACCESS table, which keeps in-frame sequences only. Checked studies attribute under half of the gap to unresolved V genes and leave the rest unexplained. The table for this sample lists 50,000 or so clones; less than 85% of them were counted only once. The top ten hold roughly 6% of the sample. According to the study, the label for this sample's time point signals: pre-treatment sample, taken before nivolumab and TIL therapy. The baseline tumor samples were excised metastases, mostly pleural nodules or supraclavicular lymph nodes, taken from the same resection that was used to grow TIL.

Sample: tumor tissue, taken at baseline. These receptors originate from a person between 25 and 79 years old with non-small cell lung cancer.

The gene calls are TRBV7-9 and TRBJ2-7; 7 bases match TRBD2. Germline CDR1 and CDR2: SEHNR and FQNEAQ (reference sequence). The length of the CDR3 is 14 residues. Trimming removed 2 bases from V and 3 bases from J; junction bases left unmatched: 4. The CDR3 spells CASSLSSGSYEQYF. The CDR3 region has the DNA TGTGCCAGCAGCTTATCTAGCGGAAGCTACGAGCAGTACTTC.

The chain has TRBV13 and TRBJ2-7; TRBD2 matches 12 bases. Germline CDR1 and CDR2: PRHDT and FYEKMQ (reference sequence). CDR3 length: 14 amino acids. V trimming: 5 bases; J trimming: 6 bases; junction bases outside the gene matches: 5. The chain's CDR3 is CASSQGLAGPEQYF. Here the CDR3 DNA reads TGTGCCAGCAGCCAAGGACTAGCGGGACCCGAGCAGTACTTC.

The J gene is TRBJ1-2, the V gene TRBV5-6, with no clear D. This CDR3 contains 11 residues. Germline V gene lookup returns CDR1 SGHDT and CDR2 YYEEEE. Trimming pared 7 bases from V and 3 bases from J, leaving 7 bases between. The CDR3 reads CASGLYYGYTF. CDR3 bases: TGTGCCAGCGGACTTTACTATGGCTACACCTTC.

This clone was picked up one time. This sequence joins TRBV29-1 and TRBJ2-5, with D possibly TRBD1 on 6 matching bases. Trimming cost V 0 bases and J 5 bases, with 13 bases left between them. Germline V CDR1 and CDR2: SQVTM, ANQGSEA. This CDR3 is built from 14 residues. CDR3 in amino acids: CSVEDRRQGETQYF. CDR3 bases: TGCAGCGTTGAAGATCGTCGGCAGGGGGAGACCCAGTACTTC.

CDR3 nucleotides: TGTGCCAGCAGTTTATCGTGGACAGGGACCTACGAGCAGTACTTC. As protein: CASSLSWTGTYEQYF. V gene TRBV27 combines with J gene TRBJ2-7; 8 positions match TRBD1. Unmatched junction bases numbered 3, after V lost 0 bases and J lost 2 bases. CDR1 MNHEY and CDR2 SMNVEV come from the germline V gene (reference sequence). The CDR3 covers 15 residues.

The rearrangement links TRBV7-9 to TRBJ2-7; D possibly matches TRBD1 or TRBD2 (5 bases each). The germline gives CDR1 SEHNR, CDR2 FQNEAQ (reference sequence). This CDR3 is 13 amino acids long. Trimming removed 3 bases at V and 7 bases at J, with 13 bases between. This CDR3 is CASSFAGTGEQYF. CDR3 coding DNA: TGTGCCAGCAGCTTTGCAGGGACGGGAGAGCAGTACTTC.

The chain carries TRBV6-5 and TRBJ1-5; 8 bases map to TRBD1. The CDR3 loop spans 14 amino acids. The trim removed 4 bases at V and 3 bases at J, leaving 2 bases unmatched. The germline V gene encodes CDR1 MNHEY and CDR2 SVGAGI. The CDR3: CASSSTGDNQPQHF. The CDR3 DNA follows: TGTGCCAGCAGTTCGACAGGGGACAATCAGCCCCAGCATTTT.

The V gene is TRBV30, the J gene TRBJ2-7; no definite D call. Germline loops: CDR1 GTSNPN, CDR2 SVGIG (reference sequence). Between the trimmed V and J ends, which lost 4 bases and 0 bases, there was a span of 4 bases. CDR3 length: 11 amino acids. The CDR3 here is CAWKTSYEQYF. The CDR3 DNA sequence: TGTGCCTGGAAGACCTCCTACGAGCAGTACTTC.

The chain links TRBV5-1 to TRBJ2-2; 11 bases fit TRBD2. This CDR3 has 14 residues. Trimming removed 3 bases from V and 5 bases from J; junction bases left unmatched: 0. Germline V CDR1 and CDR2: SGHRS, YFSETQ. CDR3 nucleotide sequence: TGCGCCAGCAGCTGGACTAGCGGGACCGGGGAGCTGTTTTTT. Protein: CASSWTSGTGELFF.

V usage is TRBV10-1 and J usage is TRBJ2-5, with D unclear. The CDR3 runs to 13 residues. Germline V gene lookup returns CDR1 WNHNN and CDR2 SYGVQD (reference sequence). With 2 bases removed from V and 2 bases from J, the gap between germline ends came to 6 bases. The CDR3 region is CASSEGWQETQYF. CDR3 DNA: TGCGCCAGCAGTGAGGGGTGGCAAGAGACCCAGTACTTC.

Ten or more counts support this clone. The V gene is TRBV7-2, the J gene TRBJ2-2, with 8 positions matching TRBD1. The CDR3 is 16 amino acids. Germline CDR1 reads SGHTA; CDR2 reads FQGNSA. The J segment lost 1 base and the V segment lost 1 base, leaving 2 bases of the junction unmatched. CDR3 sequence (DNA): TGTGCCAGCAGCTTAGACGGGACAGGGAACACCGGGGAGCTGTTTTTT. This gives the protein CASSLDGTGNTGELFF.

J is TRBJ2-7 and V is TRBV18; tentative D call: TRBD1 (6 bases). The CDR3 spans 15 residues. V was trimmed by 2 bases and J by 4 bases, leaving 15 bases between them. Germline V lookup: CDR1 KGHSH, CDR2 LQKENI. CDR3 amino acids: CASSPRGNRLYEQYF. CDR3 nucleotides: TGTGCCAGCTCACCAAGGGGGAATCGGCTTTACGAGCAGTACTTC.

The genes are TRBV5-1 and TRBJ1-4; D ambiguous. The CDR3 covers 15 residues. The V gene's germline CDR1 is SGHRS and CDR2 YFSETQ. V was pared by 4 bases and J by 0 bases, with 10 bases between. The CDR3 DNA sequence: TGCGCCAGCAGCGATCGGACTACAACTAATGAAAAACTGTTTTTT. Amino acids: CASSDRTTTNEKLFF.

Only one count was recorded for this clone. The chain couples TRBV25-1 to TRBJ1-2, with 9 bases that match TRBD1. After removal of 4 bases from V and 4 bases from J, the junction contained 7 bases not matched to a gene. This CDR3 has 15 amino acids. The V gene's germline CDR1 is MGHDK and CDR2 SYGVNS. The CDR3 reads CASSGLPDRGYGYTF. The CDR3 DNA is TGTGCCAGCAGTGGGCTCCCGGACAGGGGCTATGGCTACACCTTC.

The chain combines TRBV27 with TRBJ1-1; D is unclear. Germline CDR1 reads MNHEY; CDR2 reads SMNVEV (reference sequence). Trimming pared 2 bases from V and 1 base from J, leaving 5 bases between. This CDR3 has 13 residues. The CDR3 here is CASSLRGNTEAFF. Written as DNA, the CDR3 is TGTGCCAGCAGTTTACGGGGGAACACTGAAGCTTTCTTT.

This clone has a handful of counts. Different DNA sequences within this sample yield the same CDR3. CDR3 sequence: CASSIDPNTGELFF. The CDR3 coding sequence is TGTGCCAGTAGTATAGACCCGAACACCGGGGAGCTGTTTTTT. The chain combines TRBV19 with TRBJ2-2; D unresolved. V lost 0 bases and J lost 0, with 2 bases in between. The CDR3 covers 14 residues. Germline CDR1 LNHDA, CDR2 SQIVND (reference sequence).

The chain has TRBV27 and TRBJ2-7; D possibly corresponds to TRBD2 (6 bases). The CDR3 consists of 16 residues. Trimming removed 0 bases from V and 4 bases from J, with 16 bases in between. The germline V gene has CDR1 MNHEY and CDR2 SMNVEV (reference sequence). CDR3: CASSLSGLAIRYEQYF. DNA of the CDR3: TGTGCCAGCAGTTTATCGGGTCTAGCGATCAGGTACGAGCAGTACTTC.

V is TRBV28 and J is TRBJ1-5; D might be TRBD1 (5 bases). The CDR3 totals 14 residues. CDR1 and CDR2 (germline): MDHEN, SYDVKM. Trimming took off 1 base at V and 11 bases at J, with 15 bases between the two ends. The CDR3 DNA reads TGTGCCAGCAGTTTATTAGCAGGGAAGATAGCCCAGCATTTT. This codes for CASSLLAGKIAQHF.

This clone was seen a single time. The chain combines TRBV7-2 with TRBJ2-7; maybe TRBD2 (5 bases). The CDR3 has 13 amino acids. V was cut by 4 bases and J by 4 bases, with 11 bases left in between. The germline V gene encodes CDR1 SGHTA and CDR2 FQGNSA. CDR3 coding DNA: TGTGCCAGCAGCTGGACTCCCACTTACGAGCAGTACTTC. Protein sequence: CASSWTPTYEQYF.

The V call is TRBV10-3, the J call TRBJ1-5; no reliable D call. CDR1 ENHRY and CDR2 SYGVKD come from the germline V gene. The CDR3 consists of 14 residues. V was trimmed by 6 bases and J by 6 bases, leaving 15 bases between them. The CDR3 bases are TGTGCCATCAGGGCAAACGGGATCGGTCAGCCCCAGCATTTT. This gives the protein CAIRANGIGQPQHF.

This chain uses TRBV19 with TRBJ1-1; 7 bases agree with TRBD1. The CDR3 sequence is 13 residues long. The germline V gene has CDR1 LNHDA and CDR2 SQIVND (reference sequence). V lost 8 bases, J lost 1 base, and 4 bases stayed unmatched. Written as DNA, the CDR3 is TGTGCCAGTGAGTGGGACAGGAACACTGAAGCTTTCTTT. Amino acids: CASEWDRNTEAFF.

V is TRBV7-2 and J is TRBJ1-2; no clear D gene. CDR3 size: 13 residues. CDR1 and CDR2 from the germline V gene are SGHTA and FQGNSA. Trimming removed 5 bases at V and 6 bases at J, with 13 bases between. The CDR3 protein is CASSPAGVNGYTF. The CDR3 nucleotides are TGTGCCAGCAGCCCCGCCGGGGTCAATGGCTACACCTTC.

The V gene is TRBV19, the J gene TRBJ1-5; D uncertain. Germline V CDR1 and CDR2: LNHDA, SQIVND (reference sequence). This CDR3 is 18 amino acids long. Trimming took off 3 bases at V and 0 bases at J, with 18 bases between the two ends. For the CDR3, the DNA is TGTGCCAGTAGTATTGAGGTCAGAACCCGGGATAGCAATCAGCCCCAGCATTTT. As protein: CASSIEVRTRDSNQPQHF.

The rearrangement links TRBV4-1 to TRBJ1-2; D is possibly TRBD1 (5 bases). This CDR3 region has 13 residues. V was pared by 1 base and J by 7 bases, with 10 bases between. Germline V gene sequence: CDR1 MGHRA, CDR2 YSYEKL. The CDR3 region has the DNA TGCGCCAGCAGCCAAGCGGGACCGGCTGGCTACACCTTC. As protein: CASSQAGPAGYTF.

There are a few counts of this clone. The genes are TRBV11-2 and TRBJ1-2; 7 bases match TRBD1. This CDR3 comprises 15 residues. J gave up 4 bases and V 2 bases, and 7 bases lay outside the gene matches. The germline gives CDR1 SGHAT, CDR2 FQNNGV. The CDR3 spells CASSLWEGARYGYTF. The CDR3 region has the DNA TGTGCCAGCAGCTTATGGGAGGGGGCGCGCTATGGCTACACCTTC. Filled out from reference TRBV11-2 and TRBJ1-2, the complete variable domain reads EAGVAQSPRYKIIEKRQSVAFWCNPISGHATLYWYQQILGQGPKLLIQFQNNGVVDDSQLPKDRFSAERLKGVDSTLKIQPAKLEDSAVYLCASSLWEGARYGYTFGSGTRLTVV.

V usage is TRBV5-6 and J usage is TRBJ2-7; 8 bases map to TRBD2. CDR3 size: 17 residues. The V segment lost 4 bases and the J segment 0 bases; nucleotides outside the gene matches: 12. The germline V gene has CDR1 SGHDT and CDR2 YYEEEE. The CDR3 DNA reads TGTGCCAGCAGCGCGGAAGTGAGCGGGAGATCCTCCTACGAGCAGTACTTC. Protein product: CASSAEVSGRSSYEQYF.

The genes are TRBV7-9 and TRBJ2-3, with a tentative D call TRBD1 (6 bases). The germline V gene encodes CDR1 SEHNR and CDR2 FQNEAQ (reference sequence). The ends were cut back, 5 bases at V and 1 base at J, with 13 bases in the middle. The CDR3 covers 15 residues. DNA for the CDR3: TGTGCCAGCAGCCTGTCAGGGGTTGGCACAGATACGCAGTATTTT. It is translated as CASSLSGVGTDTQYF.

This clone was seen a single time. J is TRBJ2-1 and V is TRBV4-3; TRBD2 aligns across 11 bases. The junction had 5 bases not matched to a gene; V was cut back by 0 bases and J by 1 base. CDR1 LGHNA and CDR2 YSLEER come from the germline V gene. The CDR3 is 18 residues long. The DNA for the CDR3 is TGCGCCAGCAGCCAAGAAAGGCTAGCGGGAGGATCCTACAATGAGCAGTTCTTC. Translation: CASSQERLAGGSYNEQFF.